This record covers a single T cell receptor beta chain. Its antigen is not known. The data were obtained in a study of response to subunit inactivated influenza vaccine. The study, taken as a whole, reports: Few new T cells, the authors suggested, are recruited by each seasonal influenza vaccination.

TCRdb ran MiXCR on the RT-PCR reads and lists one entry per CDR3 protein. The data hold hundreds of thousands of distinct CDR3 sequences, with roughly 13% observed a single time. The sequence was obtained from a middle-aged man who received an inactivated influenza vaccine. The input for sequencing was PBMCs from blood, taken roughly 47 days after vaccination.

The CDR3 reads CASKILAGEVNEQFF. For the CDR3, the DNA is TGTGCCAGCAAGATATTAGCGGGAGAGGTCAATGAGCAGTTCTTC. This rearrangement joins TRBV6-2 or TRBV6-3 to TRBJ2-1; 9 nucleotides agree with TRBD2. The length of the CDR3 is 15 residues. V lost 7 bases and J lost 6; bases outside the gene matches: 10. Germline-derived CDR1 and CDR2 are MNHEY and SVGEGT.